The entry below gives a single T cell receptor (beta chain) sequence along with its context. Sequencing was performed with immunoSEQ multiplex PCR; in TCRdb, only in-frame clones are kept and a portion is missing. The profile shows 64,000 or so clones, approximately 83% of them singletons. This CDR3 contains 16 residues. Between the trimmed V and J ends, which lost 3 bases and 3 bases, there was a span of 15 bases. Germline CDR1 and CDR2: SGHTA and FQGNSA. This specimen belongs to a study of blood T cell repertoires in COVID-19. The chain joins TRBV7-2 to TRBJ1-5; D ambiguous. Sequencing was done on a sample of peripheral blood. This TCR derives from a man between 35 and 55 years old with acute or convalescent COVID-19. The CDR3 protein is CASSFLGGRINQPQHF. CDR3 bases: TGTGCCAGCAGCTTTCTCGGAGGACGGATCAATCAGCCCCAGCATTTT.